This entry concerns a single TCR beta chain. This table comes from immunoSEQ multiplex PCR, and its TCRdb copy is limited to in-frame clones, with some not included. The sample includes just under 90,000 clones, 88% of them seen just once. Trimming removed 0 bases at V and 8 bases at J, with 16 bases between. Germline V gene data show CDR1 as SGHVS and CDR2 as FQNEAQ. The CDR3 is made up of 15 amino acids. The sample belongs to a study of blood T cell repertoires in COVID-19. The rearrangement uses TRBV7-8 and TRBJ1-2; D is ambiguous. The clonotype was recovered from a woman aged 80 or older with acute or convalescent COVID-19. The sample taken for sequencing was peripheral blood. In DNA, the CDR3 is TGTGCCAGCAGCTTAGCTTCTCCGGGGAACATGGGCTACACCTTC. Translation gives CASSLASPGNMGYTF.